This T cell receptor (beta chain) was captured by sequencing in a study of cytomegalovirus exposure and HLA in healthy donors. Regarding the study as a whole: First-cohort TCR clusters were later found to tend to co-occur in the 90 to 150 validation repertoires. Most TCRs appeared rarely, but some public TCRs recurred in many donors. Altogether, 160 or so TCR beta chains were recorded as cytomegalovirus-associated.

Regarding this clone: Its matching antigen is unknown.

Only in-frame clones appear in the TCRdb table, and some are missing; sequencing was by immunoSEQ multiplex PCR. The data show about 64,000 clones, approximately 90% seen once. Germline CDR1 reads SGHAT; CDR2 reads FQNNGV. CDR3 length equals 13 residues. V dropped 3 bases and J dropped 0 bases, with 6 bases sitting between them. The receptor was isolated from a woman between 18 and 29 years old in good health and CMV-seronegative. The chain couples TRBV11-2 to TRBJ2-7, with no clear D. What was sequenced was PBMCs. This chain's CDR3 is CASSFSSSYEQYF. The CDR3 bases are TGTGCCAGCAGCTTCTCGAGCTCCTACGAGCAGTACTTC.